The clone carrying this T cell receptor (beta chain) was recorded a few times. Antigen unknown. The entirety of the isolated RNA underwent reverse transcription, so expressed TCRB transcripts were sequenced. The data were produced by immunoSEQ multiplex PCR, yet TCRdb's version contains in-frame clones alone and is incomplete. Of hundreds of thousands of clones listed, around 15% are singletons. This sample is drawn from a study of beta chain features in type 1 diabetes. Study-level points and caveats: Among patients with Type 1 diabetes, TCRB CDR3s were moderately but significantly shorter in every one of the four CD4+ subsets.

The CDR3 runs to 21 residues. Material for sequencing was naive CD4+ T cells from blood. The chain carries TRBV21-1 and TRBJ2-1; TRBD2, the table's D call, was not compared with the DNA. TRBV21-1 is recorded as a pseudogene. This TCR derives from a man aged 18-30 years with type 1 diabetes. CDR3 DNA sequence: TGTGCCAGCAGCAAAGTGGAGGCGGGAGGGCCCGTTGATTCGTCTGTGGATGAGCAGTTCTTC. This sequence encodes CASSKVEAGGPVDSSVDEQFF.